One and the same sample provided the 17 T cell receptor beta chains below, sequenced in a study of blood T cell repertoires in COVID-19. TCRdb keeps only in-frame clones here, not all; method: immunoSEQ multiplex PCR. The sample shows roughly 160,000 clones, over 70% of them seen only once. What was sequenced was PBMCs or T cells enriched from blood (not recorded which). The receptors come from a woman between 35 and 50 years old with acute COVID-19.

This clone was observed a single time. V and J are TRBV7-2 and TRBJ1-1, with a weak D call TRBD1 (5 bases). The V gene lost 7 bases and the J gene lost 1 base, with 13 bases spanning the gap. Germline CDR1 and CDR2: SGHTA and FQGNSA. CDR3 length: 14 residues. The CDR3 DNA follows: TGTGCCAGCAACGTCCTTCAGGGGAACACTGAAGCTTTCTTT. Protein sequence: CASNVLQGNTEAFF.

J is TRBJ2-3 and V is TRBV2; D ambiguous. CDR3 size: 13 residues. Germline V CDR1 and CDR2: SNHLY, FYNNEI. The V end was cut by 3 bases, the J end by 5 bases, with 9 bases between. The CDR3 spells CASSDRLRDTQYF. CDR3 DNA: TGTGCCAGCAGTGACAGGCTACGAGATACGCAGTATTTT.

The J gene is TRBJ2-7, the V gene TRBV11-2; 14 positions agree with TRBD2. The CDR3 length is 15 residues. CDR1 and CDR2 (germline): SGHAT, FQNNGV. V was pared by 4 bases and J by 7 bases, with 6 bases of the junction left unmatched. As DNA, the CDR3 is TGTGCCAGCAGCTCGGGACTAGCGGGAGAGGTTGAGCAGTACGTC. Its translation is CASSSGLAGEVEQYV.

This CDR3 reads CASSSDRLSYGYTF. The CDR3 coding sequence is TGTGCCAGCAGTTCTGACAGACTTTCCTATGGCTACACCTTC. The chain recombines TRBV6-5 with TRBJ1-2; tentative D call: TRBD1 (5 bases). The germline gives CDR1 MNHEY, CDR2 SVGAGI. This CDR3 has 14 residues. Trimming cost V 4 bases and J 4 bases, with 13 bases left between them.

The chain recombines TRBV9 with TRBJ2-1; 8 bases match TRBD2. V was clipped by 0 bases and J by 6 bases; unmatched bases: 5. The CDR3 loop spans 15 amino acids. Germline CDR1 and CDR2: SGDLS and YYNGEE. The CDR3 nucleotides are TGTGCCAGCAGCGTAGGACTAGCGAGTCGCAATGAGCAGTTCTTC. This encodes CASSVGLASRNEQFF.

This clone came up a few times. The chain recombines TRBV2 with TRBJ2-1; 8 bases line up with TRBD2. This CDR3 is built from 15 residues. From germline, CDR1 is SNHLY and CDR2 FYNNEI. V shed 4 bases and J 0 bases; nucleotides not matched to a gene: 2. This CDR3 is CASSAGTSSYNEQFF. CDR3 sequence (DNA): TGTGCCAGCAGTGCGGGGACTAGCTCCTACAATGAGCAGTTCTTC.

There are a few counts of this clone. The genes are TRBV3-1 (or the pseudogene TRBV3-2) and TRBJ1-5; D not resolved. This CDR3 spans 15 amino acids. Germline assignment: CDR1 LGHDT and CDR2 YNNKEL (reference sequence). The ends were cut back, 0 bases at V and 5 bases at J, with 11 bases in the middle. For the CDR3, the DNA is TGTGCCAGCAGCCAAGATCCGGGGATTCATCAGCCCCAGCATTTT. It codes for CASSQDPGIHQPQHF.

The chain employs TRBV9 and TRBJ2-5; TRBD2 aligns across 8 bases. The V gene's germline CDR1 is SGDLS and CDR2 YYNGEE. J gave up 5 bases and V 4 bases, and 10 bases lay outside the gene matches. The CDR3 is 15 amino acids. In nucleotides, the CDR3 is TGTGCCAGCAGCTTCGGGACTAGTGGGGTGGAGACCCAGTACTTC. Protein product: CASSFGTSGVETQYF.

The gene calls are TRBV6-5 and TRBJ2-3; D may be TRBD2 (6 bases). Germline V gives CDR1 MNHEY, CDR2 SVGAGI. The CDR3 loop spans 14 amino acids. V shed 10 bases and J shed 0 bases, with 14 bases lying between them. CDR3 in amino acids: CATGGDLSTDTQYF. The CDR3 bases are TGTGCCACCGGGGGAGACCTAAGCACAGATACGCAGTATTTT.

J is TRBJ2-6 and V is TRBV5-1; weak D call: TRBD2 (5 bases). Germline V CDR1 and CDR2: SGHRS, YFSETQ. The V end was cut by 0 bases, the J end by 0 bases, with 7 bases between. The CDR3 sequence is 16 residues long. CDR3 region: CASSLGGFSGANVLTF. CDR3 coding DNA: TGCGCCAGCAGCTTGGGCGGGTTCTCTGGGGCCAACGTCCTGACTTTC.

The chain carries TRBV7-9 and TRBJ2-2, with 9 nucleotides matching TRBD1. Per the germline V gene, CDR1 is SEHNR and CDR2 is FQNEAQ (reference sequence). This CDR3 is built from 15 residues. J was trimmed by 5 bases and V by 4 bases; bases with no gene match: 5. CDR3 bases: TGTGCCAGCAGCTCCGGGACAGGGTTTACCGGGGAGCTGTTTTTT. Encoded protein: CASSSGTGFTGELFF. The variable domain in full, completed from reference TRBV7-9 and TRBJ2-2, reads DTGVSQNPRHKITKRGQNVTFRCDPISEHNRLYWYRQTLGQGPEFLTYFQNEAQLEKSRLLSDRFSAERPKGSFSTLEIQRTEQGDSAMYLCASSSGTGFTGELFFGEGSRLTVL.

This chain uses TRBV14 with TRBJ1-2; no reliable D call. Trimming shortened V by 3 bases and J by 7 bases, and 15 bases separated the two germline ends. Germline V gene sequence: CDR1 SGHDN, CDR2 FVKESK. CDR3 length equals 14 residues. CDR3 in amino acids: CASSQEIPSVGYTF. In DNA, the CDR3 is TGTGCCAGCAGCCAGGAAATCCCGAGCGTTGGCTACACCTTC. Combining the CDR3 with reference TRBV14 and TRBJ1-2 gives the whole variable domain EAGVTQFPSHSVIEKGQTVTLRCDPISGHDNLYWYRRVMGKEIKFLLHFVKESKQDESGMPNNRFLAERTGGTYSTLKVQPAELEDSGVYFCASSQEIPSVGYTFGSGTRLTVV.

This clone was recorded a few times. CDR3 sequence: CASSSGTGGEKLFF. CDR3 nucleotides: TGTGCCAGCAGTTCCGGGACAGGGGGAGAAAAACTGTTTTTT. The chain recombines TRBV28 with TRBJ1-4; 11 bases line up with TRBD1. The germline CDR1 and CDR2 sequences are MDHEN and SYDVKM. The CDR3 is 14 amino acids. The V segment lost 4 bases and the J segment 8 bases; nucleotides outside the gene matches: 3.

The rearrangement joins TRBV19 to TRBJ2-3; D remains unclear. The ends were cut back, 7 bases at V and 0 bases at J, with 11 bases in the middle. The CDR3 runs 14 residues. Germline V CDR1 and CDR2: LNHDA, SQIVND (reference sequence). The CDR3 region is CASKELGSTDTQYF. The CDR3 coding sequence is TGTGCCAGTAAGGAGCTCGGAAGCACAGATACGCAGTATTTT.

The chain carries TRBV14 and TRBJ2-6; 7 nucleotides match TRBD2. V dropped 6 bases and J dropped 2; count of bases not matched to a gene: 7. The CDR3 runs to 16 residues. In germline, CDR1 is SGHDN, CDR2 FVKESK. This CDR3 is CASSPRAGTGANVLTF. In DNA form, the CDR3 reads TGTGCCAGCAGTCCCAGAGCGGGGACTGGGGCCAACGTCCTGACTTTC.

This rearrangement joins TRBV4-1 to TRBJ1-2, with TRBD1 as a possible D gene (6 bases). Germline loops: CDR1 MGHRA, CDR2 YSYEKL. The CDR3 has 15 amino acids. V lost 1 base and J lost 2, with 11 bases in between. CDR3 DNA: TGCGCCAGCAGCCAAGTCGTGGGGGCGAACTATGGCTACACCTTC. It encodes CASSQVVGANYGYTF.

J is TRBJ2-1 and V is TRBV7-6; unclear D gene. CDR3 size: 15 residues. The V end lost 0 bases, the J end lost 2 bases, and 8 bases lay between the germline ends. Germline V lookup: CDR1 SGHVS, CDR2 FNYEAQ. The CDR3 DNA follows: TGTGCCAGCAGCTTAGCTCACCCAGCCTACAATGAGCAGTTCTTC. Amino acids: CASSLAHPAYNEQFF.